Given below is one T cell receptor beta chain in context. Treatment given: 15 to 20 received Ad26.COV2.S at low or high dose, single or two shots; about 5 received placebo; per-sample allocation not given. Material that was analyzed had been drawn on day 63 after the first vaccine or placebo injection. The CDR3 runs 16 residues. CDR1 SGHDT and CDR2 YYEEEE come from the germline V gene. V gave up 2 bases and J gave up 5 bases, with 20 bases separating them. The data were obtained in a study of Ad26.COV2.S vaccination and SARS-CoV-2 variants. TCRdb's copy holds only in-frame clones and misses some; the assay was immunoSEQ multiplex PCR. This sample yields some 370,000 clones, of which around 82% are seen a single time; 7.4% belongs to the top ten.

The source was peripheral blood, collected in a trial of Ad26.COV2.S vaccine versus placebo. The TCR comes from a person between 18 and 59 years old who received the Ad26.COV2.S COVID-19 vaccine or a placebo. The V gene is TRBV5-6, the J gene TRBJ2-7, with D possibly TRBD2 on 6 matching bases. The CDR3 loop reads CASSFSPIAGLNEQYF. CDR3 DNA: TGTGCCAGCAGCTTTAGCCCTATTGCGGGGTTAAACGAGCAGTACTTC. Full variable domain (remainder filled in from reference TRBV5-6 and TRBJ2-7): DAGVTQSPTHLIKTRGQQVTLRCSPKSGHDTVSWYQQALGQGPQFIFQYYEEEERQRGNFPDRFSGHQFPNYSSELNVNALLLGDSALYLCASSFSPIAGLNEQYFGPGTRLTVT.